The 26 T cell receptor beta chains below were found in one sample sequenced in a study of neurological immune-mediated disorders. In TCRdb, the 5' RACE reads were re-called with MiXCR into one record per CDR3 protein. Altogether about 79,000 distinct CDR3 sequences are present, about 14% being singletons, with the ten largest covering approximately 7.5%. Sample: PBMCs. The receptors derive from a woman aged 45-65 years in good health.

This clonotype was detected ten times or more. The CDR3 loop is CASSELGTSGTYEQYF. As DNA, the CDR3 is TGCGCCAGCAGTGAGCTCGGGACTAGCGGGACCTACGAGCAGTACTTC. This chain connects TRBV5-1 to TRBJ2-7, with 13 bases lining up with TRBD2. The CDR3 is made up of 16 amino acids. With 5 bases clipped from V and 2 bases from J, the junction kept 7 bases outside the gene matches. In germline, CDR1 is SGHRS, CDR2 YFSETQ.

This clonotype appeared many times. The chain recombines TRBV27 with TRBJ2-3, with TRBD2 matching 10 bases. The CDR3 is 15 amino acids. Germline V gene lookup returns CDR1 MNHEY and CDR2 SMNVEV (reference sequence). V trimming: 4 bases; J trimming: 1 base; junction bases outside the gene matches: 2. The CDR3 loop reads CASSYLAGGTDTQYF. The CDR3 region has the DNA TGTGCCAGCAGTTATCTAGCGGGGGGCACAGATACGCAGTATTTT.

This clonotype was observed at least ten times. The J gene is TRBJ1-1, the V gene TRBV28; D is ambiguous. The CDR3 sequence is 12 residues long. Trimming left V 4 bases short and J 5 bases short, with 8 bases between. Germline V gene lookup returns CDR1 MDHEN and CDR2 SYDVKM. The CDR3 coding sequence is TGTGCCAGCAGTTCCCTTGAGACTGAAGCTTTCTTT. Its protein is CASSSLETEAFF.

This clonotype was picked up many times. The chain uses TRBV5-1 and TRBJ2-5, with 12 bases aligning to TRBD1. V lost 2 bases and J lost 5; bases outside the gene matches: 13. This CDR3 contains 18 residues. CDR1 SGHRS and CDR2 YFSETQ come from the germline V gene. The CDR3 region is CASSLILTGTGGPETQYF. The CDR3 DNA is TGCGCCAGCAGCTTAATACTCACCGGGACAGGGGGCCCGGAGACCCAGTACTTC.

Ten or more counts support this clonotype. The V call is TRBV5-1, the J call TRBJ2-7, with TRBD2 matching over 7 bases. The trim removed 2 bases at V and 6 bases at J, leaving 5 bases unmatched. The length of the CDR3 is 13 residues. Germline loops: CDR1 SGHRS, CDR2 YFSETQ. Here the CDR3 reads CASSFGGEGEQYF. The CDR3 nucleotides are TGCGCCAGCAGCTTTGGGGGGGAGGGCGAGCAGTACTTC. The complete variable domain, with remaining parts taken from reference TRBV5-1 and TRBJ2-7, reads KAGVTQTPRYLIKTRGQQVTLSCSPISGHRSVSWYQQTPGQGLQFLFEYFSETQRNKGNFPGRFSGRQFSNSRSEMNVSTLELGDSALYLCASSFGGEGEQYFGPGTRLTVT.

This clonotype was detected many times. This rearrangement joins TRBV20-1 to TRBJ1-2; 8 nucleotides agree with TRBD1. J lost 6 bases, V lost 6 bases, and 9 bases had no gene match. Per germline, CDR1 DFQATT and CDR2 SNEGSKA (reference sequence). The CDR3 length is 13 residues. The CDR3 reads CSAGQGGRNGYTF. The CDR3 nucleotides are TGCAGTGCCGGACAGGGTGGGAGGAATGGCTACACCTTC.

This sequence joins TRBV7-3 and TRBJ2-1; 11 bases match TRBD1. The CDR3 is made up of 14 amino acids. Germline loops: CDR1 SGHTA, CDR2 FQGTGA. Germline trimming cut 5 bases from V and 12 bases from J; bases unmatched to any gene: 9. The CDR3 DNA sequence: TGTGCCAGCAGCCTAGGGACAGGGGGATTGGGGCAGTTCTTC. This codes for CASSLGTGGLGQFF.

This clonotype came up many times. The chain has TRBV7-7 and TRBJ2-3; maybe TRBD1 (6 bases). The CDR3 sequence is 18 residues long. Germline-derived CDR1 and CDR2 are SSHAT and FNYEAQ (reference sequence). V was trimmed by 1 base and J by 1 base, leaving 18 bases between them. CDR3 protein: CASSLGSGGLVGTDTQYF. DNA for the CDR3: TGTGCCAGCAGCTTAGGTTCTGGGGGCCTCGTGGGCACAGATACGCAGTATTTT.

This clonotype was counted at least ten times. This chain links TRBV20-1 with TRBJ1-4, with D tentatively TRBD1 (5 bases). V lost 6 bases, J lost 0 bases, and 8 bases lay in between. CDR3 size: 13 residues. Germline assignment: CDR1 DFQATT and CDR2 SNEGSKA (reference sequence). As DNA, the CDR3 is TGCAGTGCCCGGACACCAACTAATGAAAAACTGTTTTTT. The encoded protein is CSARTPTNEKLFF.

This clonotype was recorded at least ten times. As DNA, the CDR3 is TGTGCCAGCAGCACGGACTTCTCAAACAATGAGCAGTTCTTC. It translates to CASSTDFSNNEQFF. The chain joins TRBV7-2 to TRBJ2-1; D may be TRBD2 (5 bases). CDR1 and CDR2 (germline): SGHTA, FQGNSA. This CDR3 is built from 14 residues. Trimming pared 5 bases from V and 5 bases from J, leaving 13 bases between.

CDR3 sequence: CASSYLRDPEADTQYF. In DNA form, the CDR3 reads TGCGCCAGCAGTTACCTCCGGGACCCCGAGGCAGATACGCAGTATTTT. The chain is built from TRBV10-2 and TRBJ2-3; TRBD1 or TRBD2 may be the D gene (5 bases each). The CDR3 has 16 residues. V lost 5 bases, J lost 4 bases, and 19 bases lay in between. Germline loops: CDR1 WSHSY, CDR2 SAAADI.

This clonotype was seen a few times. V gene TRBV5-6 combines with J gene TRBJ2-5, with D possibly TRBD2 on 6 matching bases. There are 14 residues in the CDR3. Trimming took off 4 bases at V and 7 bases at J, with 17 bases between the two ends. CDR1 and CDR2 from the germline V gene are SGHDT and YYEEEE. The CDR3 bases are TGTGCCAGCAGCCTGTCCGGGACTGGCGGGACCCAGTACTTC. Its protein product is CASSLSGTGGTQYF.

Concerning this clonotype: The junction shows a germline mismatch at one end, possibly a read error. CDR3 in DNA: TGCGGCGTGGGGGGAGGGCGCGGTGTGGAGACCCAGTACTTC. Residues: CGVGGGRGVETQYF. V and J are TRBV29-1 and TRBJ2-5, with TRBD2 identical over 7 bases. This CDR3 is built from 14 residues. Germline CDR1 and CDR2: SQVTM and ANQGSEA.

This clonotype has a count of ten or more. This sequence joins TRBV28 and TRBJ2-5; TRBD2 is a possible D gene (6 bases). The CDR3 has 14 amino acids. In germline, CDR1 is MDHEN, CDR2 SYDVKM. The germline V and J ends were trimmed by 2 bases and 9 bases, with 16 bases remaining between them. CDR3 region: CASSLGGGFEPQYF. CDR3 DNA: TGTGCCAGCAGTTTAGGGGGAGGATTCGAGCCCCAGTACTTC.

This clonotype was recorded at least ten times. The chain recombines TRBV7-2 with TRBJ2-5; 8 bases line up with TRBD2. With V trimmed by 5 bases and J by 4 bases, 6 bases remained unmatched. Germline-derived CDR1 and CDR2 are SGHTA and FQGNSA. The CDR3 loop spans 14 amino acids. CDR3 coding DNA: TGTGCCAGCAGCCCGGCGGGGGGTGCAGAGACCCAGTACTTC. As protein: CASSPAGGAETQYF.

This clonotype has ten or more counts. The genes are TRBV12-3 or TRBV12-4 and TRBJ2-3, with 10 positions matching TRBD2. This CDR3 comprises 14 residues. Unmatched junction bases numbered 2, after V lost 2 bases and J lost 6 bases. The CDR3: CASSLLAGADTQYF. CDR3 DNA: TGTGCCAGCAGTTTACTAGCGGGGGCTGATACGCAGTATTTT.

This clonotype occurred many times. V usage is TRBV20-1 and J usage is TRBJ2-3; no clear D. The length of the CDR3 is 15 residues. CDR1 and CDR2 (germline): DFQATT, SNEGSKA (reference sequence). V was pared by 0 bases and J by 9 bases, with 19 bases between. In DNA, the CDR3 is TGCAGTGCTAGAGAACCCCCTGCCCTCTCAGGCACGCAGTATTTT. Encoded protein: CSAREPPALSGTQYF.

This clonotype was found many times. This chain joins TRBV5-1 and TRBJ2-5, with D unclear. V was pared by 2 bases and J by 2 bases, with 10 bases between. The germline V gene encodes CDR1 SGHRS and CDR2 YFSETQ. This CDR3 has 14 residues. DNA for the CDR3: TGCGCCAGCAGCTTTATGGGGATACAAGAGACCCAGTACTTC. The encoded protein is CASSFMGIQETQYF.

This clonotype was recorded many times. The chain joins TRBV25-1 to TRBJ2-3; possible D gene TRBD2, 6 bases. This CDR3 spans 17 amino acids. The V and J ends lost 3 bases and 1 base respectively, with 17 bases between them. The germline CDR1 and CDR2 sequences are MGHDK and SYGVNS. For the CDR3, the DNA is TGTGCCAGCAGTGACGACTCACGGGGGATCGGCACAGATACGCAGTATTTT. Translating gives CASSDDSRGIGTDTQYF.

This clonotype was seen repeatedly, ten times or more. CDR3 coding DNA: TGTGCCAGCAGCCCCCGGGCCTTACACACAGATACGCAGTATTTT. Protein product: CASSPRALHTDTQYF. The chain combines TRBV3-1 with TRBJ2-3; no definite D call. This CDR3 is 15 amino acids long. In germline, CDR1 is LGHDT, CDR2 YNNKEL (reference sequence). V lost 4 bases, J lost 2 bases, and 13 bases lay in between.

This clonotype was detected many times. This rearrangement joins TRBV28 to TRBJ1-4; D is possibly TRBD1 (5 bases). The V end lost 4 bases, the J end lost 8 bases, and 14 bases lay between the germline ends. The CDR3 covers 14 residues. The germline CDR1 and CDR2 sequences are MDHEN and SYDVKM. CDR3 sequence reads: CASSSTGRGEKLFF. The CDR3 region has the DNA TGTGCCAGCAGTTCCACAGGAAGGGGCGAAAAACTGTTTTTT.

There are many counts of this clonotype. The chain employs TRBV6-5 and TRBJ1-2; D is unresolved. The germline V gene encodes CDR1 MNHEY and CDR2 SVGAGI. CDR3 length: 17 residues. Trimming pared 8 bases from V and 4 bases from J, leaving 26 bases between. For the CDR3, the DNA is TGTGCCAGCGGAACTCCCTTGGCCGTTCCTTTTTCCTATGGCTACACCTTC. Encoded protein: CASGTPLAVPFSYGYTF.

The chain employs TRBV12-3 or TRBV12-4 and TRBJ1-1; TRBD1 matches 7 bases. This CDR3 is built from 13 residues. V lost 6 bases and J lost 7; bases outside the gene matches: 8. CDR3 amino acids: CASRYGQAGEAFF. Here the CDR3 DNA reads TGTGCCAGCAGGTACGGACAGGCGGGTGAAGCTTTCTTT.

There are many counts of this clonotype. V usage is TRBV5-1 and J usage is TRBJ1-1, with 9 bases that match TRBD1. The trim removed 7 bases at V and 5 bases at J, leaving 12 bases unmatched. Looked up from germline, CDR1 is SGHRS and CDR2 is YFSETQ. The CDR3 contains 15 residues. The CDR3: CASRRWGQGATEAFF. The CDR3 DNA is TGCGCCAGCCGGAGGTGGGGACAGGGTGCGACTGAAGCTTTCTTT.

This clonotype was recorded at least ten times. The gene calls are TRBV29-1 and TRBJ1-2, with D maybe TRBD1 (6 bases). The germline V gene encodes CDR1 SQVTM and CDR2 ANQGSEA. Deletions cut 2 bases from V and 4 bases from J, with 14 bases between. The CDR3 is made up of 14 amino acids. CDR3 sequence: CSVEIVAGAYGYTF. CDR3 DNA sequence: TGCAGCGTTGAAATAGTAGCAGGGGCCTATGGCTACACCTTC.

Many counts were recorded for this clonotype. At one end, the junction sequence differs from germline, possibly due to a read error. This chain connects TRBV7-7 to TRBJ2-3; 8 positions match TRBD2. The length of the CDR3 is 15 residues. Germline CDR1 reads SSHAT; CDR2 reads FNYEAQ (reference sequence). The chain's CDR3 is CASSRRSGSGDTQYF. In nucleotides, the CDR3 is TGTGCTAGCAGCCGACGAAGCGGGAGTGGAGATACGCAGTATTTT.